The clone carrying this T cell receptor (beta chain) occurred a few times. Its antigen is still unknown. V shed 3 bases and J shed 2 bases, with 16 bases lying between them. Germline assignment: CDR1 MDHEN and CDR2 SYDVKM. The CDR3 loop spans 16 amino acids. This specimen comes from a study of shared clonotypes between healthy human individuals. Across the study: The donors, two women and three men, were aged 18 to 49. Study-wide findings and caveats: There were few donors, and this limited the genetic and exposure-history diversity represented.

Deep was the level used in running the assay. Here immunoSEQ multiplex PCR was the method, and the copy in TCRdb shows in-frame clones only, minus some. The table lists about 510,000 clones, about 75% of them singletons. The chain joins TRBV28 to TRBJ2-5; weak D call: TRBD1 (5 bases). The sequenced material came from PBMCs. The receptor was derived from a woman in her 40s in good health. Some clones in this sample may be carry-over from other donors' samples. CDR3 residues: CASSFRPRQIQETQYF. CDR3 coding DNA: TGTGCCAGCAGTTTCCGTCCTCGACAGATTCAAGAGACCCAGTACTTC.